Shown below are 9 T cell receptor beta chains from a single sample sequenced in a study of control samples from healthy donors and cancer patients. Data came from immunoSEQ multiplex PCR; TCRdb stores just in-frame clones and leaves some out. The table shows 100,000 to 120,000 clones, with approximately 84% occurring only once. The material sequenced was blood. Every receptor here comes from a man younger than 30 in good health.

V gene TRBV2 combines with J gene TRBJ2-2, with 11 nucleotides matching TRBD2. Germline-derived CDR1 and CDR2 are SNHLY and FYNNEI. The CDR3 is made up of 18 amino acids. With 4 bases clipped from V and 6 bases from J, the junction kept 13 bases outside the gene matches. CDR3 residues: CASSANWVAGGLAGELFF. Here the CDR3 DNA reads TGTGCCAGCAGTGCTAACTGGGTAGCGGGGGGGCTCGCCGGGGAGCTGTTTTTT.

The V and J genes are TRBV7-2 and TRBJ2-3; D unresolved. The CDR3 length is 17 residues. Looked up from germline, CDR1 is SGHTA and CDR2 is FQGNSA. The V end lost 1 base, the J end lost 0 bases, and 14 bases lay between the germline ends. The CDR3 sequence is CASSLVYGTTSTDTQYF. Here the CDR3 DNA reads TGTGCCAGCAGCTTAGTTTACGGTACAACTAGCACAGATACGCAGTATTTT.

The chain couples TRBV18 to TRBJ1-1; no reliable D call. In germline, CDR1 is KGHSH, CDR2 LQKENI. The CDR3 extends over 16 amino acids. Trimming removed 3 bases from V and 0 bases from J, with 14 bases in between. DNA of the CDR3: TGTGCCAGCTCACCTCTCCTCAACCAGGTGAACACTGAAGCTTTCTTT. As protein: CASSPLLNQVNTEAFF.

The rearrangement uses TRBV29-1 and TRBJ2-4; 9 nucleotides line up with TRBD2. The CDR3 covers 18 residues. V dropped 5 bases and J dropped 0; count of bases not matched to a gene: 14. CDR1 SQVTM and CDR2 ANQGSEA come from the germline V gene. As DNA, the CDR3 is TGCAGCGTTAGAGGTGGAGTAGCGGGGGATCTAGCCAAAAACATTCAGTACTTC. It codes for CSVRGGVAGDLAKNIQYF.

The CDR3 is CASSLGRGTEQFF. The CDR3 bases are TGTGCCAGTAGCCTGGGGAGGGGGACGGAGCAGTTCTTC. The chain combines TRBV19 with TRBJ2-1, with TRBD2 as a possible D gene (7 bases). Germline V gene sequence: CDR1 LNHDA, CDR2 SQIVND (reference sequence). The CDR3 has 13 residues. V lost 6 bases, J lost 10 bases, and 16 bases lay in between.

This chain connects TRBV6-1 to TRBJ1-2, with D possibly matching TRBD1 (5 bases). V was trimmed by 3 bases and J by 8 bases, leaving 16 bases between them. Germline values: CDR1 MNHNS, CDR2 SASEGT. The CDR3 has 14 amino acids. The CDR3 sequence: CASSEARLTEGYTF. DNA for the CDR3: TGTGCCAGCAGTGAGGCGCGGTTGACAGAGGGCTACACCTTC.

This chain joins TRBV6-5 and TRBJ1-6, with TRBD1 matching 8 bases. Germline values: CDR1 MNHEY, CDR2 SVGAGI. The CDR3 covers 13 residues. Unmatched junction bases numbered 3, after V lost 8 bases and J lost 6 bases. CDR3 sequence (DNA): TGTGCCAGCTGGCAGGGGGCTAATTCACCCCTCCACTTT. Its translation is CASWQGANSPLHF.

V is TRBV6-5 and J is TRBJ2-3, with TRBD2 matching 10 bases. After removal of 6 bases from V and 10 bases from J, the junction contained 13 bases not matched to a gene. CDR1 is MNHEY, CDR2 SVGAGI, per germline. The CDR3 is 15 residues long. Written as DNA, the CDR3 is TGTGCCAGCAGCCTAACTAGCGGGGTCCCCTCGGCGCAGTATTTT. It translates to CASSLTSGVPSAQYF.

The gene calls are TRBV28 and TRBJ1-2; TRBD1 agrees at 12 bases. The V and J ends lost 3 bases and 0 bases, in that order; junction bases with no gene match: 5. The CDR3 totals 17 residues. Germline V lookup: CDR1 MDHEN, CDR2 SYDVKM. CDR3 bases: TGTGCCAGCAGTTTGCTGGGACAGGGGGCGACTAACTATGGCTACACCTTC. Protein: CASSLLGQGATNYGYTF.